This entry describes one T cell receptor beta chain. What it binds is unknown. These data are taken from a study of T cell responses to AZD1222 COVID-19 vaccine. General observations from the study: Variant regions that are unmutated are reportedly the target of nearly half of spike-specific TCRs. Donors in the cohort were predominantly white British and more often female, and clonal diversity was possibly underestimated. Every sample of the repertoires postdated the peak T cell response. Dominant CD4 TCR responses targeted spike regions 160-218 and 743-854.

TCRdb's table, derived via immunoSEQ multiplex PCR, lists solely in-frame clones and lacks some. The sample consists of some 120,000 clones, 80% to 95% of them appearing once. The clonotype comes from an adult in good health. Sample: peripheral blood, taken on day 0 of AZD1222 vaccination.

In DNA, the CDR3 is TGTGCCAGCAGTGAAAACTTGGGTTGGGGGCAGTACTTC. It yields the protein CASSENLGWGQYF. The chain joins TRBV25-1 to TRBJ2-7; no definite D call. This CDR3 is 13 amino acids long. The germline V gene encodes CDR1 MGHDK and CDR2 SYGVNS. V was cut by 2 bases and J by 9 bases, with 14 bases left in between.